The 10 T cell receptor beta chains in this list originate from one sample, sequenced in a study of T cells after yellow fever vaccination. TCRdb independently ran MiXCR on the 5' RACE reads; one entry per CDR3 protein. The sample includes just under 600,000 distinct CDR3 sequences, approximately 12% of them seen just once. Sequencing was performed on PBMCs, taken on the day of the yellow fever booster vaccination. The origin of the receptors is a young man who received the YFV17D yellow fever vaccine.

As to this clonotype: The junction differs from germline at one of its ends, possibly a read error. The chain is built from TRBV27 and TRBJ2-1; D may be TRBD1 (5 bases). Germline values: CDR1 MNHEY, CDR2 SMNVEV (reference sequence). This CDR3 contains 15 residues. The CDR3 loop reads CASSLQGAISNERFF. The CDR3, as DNA: TGTGCCAGCAGTTTACAAGGGGCAATATCCAATGAGCGGTTCTTC.

In its sample, this clonotype was seen once. The rearrangement links TRBV7-2 to TRBJ1-1; no clear D gene. The CDR3 has 15 amino acids. Between the trimmed V and J ends, which lost 7 bases and 3 bases, there was a span of 18 bases. The germline V gene has CDR1 SGHTA and CDR2 FQGNSA. The CDR3 coding sequence is TGTGCCAGCACCTCATTTGGATTTAAGGACACTGAAGCTTTCTTT. Protein sequence: CASTSFGFKDTEAFF.

This clonotype was recorded a few times. This chain uses TRBV24-1 with TRBJ2-1; TRBD2 matches 12 bases. The V gene's germline CDR1 is KGHDR and CDR2 SFDVKD. The CDR3 has 18 residues. The junction had 9 bases not matched to a gene; V was cut back by 0 bases and J by 7 bases. CDR3 amino acids: CATSDLRVGTSGPNEQFF. The DNA for the CDR3 is TGTGCCACCAGTGATTTGCGGGTGGGGACTAGCGGGCCTAATGAGCAGTTCTTC.

This clonotype came up a few times. The V and J genes are TRBV18 and TRBJ2-7; D gene unclear. The germline V and J ends were trimmed by 0 bases and 4 bases, with 7 bases remaining between them. The CDR3 spans 13 residues. The V gene's germline CDR1 is KGHSH and CDR2 LQKENI. Here the CDR3 DNA reads TGTGCCAGCTCACCACCAGCAGCGTACGAGCAGTACTTC. Its translation is CASSPPAAYEQYF.

Only a few counts were recorded for this clonotype. The chain is built from TRBV20-1 and TRBJ2-1; 8 bases line up with TRBD2. The V gene end was trimmed by 3 bases and the J gene end by 7 bases; junction bases not matched to a gene: 14. This CDR3 is 16 amino acids long. Germline-derived CDR1 and CDR2 are DFQATT and SNEGSKA (reference sequence). CDR3 coding DNA: TGCAGTGCTAGCGCTCCCCGGGGAGCGGGAGTAAATGAGCAGTTCTTC. This sequence encodes CSASAPRGAGVNEQFF.

This clonotype has more than one count but fewer than ten. V and J are TRBV15 and TRBJ2-3; possibly TRBD1 or TRBD2 for D (5 bases each). Germline CDR1 reads LNHNV; CDR2 reads YYDKDF (reference sequence). V lost 6 bases, J lost 6 bases, and 19 bases lay in between. This CDR3 has 15 residues. CDR3 amino acids: CATRDPGAPGDTQYF. The CDR3 DNA sequence: TGTGCCACCAGGGATCCCGGGGCTCCGGGGGATACGCAGTATTTT. Looking up the rest from reference TRBV15 and TRBJ2-3 gives the full variable domain: DAMVIQNPRYQVTQFGKPVTLSCSQTLNHNVMYWYQQKSSQAPKLLFHYYDKDFNNEADTPDNFQSRRPNTSFCFLDIRSPGLGDTAMYLCATRDPGAPGDTQYFGPGTRLTVL.

This chain joins TRBV30 and TRBJ1-2, with D possibly TRBD1 on 5 matching bases. Germline CDR1 and CDR2: GTSNPN and SVGIG (reference sequence). This CDR3 contains 13 residues. V gave up 8 bases and J gave up 3 bases, with 16 bases separating them. CDR3: CAGPRASDYGYTF. In nucleotides, the CDR3 is TGTGCCGGGCCCAGGGCGTCGGACTATGGCTACACCTTC.

The J gene is TRBJ2-1, the V gene TRBV4-3; TRBD1 might be the D (6 bases). Trimming took 1 base from V and 5 from J, leaving 15 bases between them. The CDR3 sequence is 16 residues long. CDR1 is LGHNA and CDR2 is YSLEER in the germline V gene. The chain's CDR3 is CASSQVPGTSNNEQFF. As DNA, the CDR3 is TGCGCCAGCAGCCAAGTGCCCGGGACATCCAACAATGAGCAGTTCTTC.

This clonotype was seen more than once but under ten times. The genes are TRBV20-1 and TRBJ2-1, with a tentative D call TRBD2 (5 bases). V dropped 0 bases and J dropped 4 bases, with 10 bases sitting between them. CDR1 and CDR2 from the germline V gene are DFQATT and SNEGSKA (reference sequence). The CDR3 has 14 amino acids. The CDR3 DNA follows: TGCAGTGCTAGAGATAGACGGGGTTACAATGAGCAGTTCTTC. This sequence encodes CSARDRRGYNEQFF.

In this sample, this clonotype turned up a few times. This sequence joins TRBV5-1 and TRBJ2-2, with 11 bases fitting TRBD2. The V gene end was trimmed by 4 bases and the J gene end by 6 bases; junction bases not matched to a gene: 11. CDR3 length: 17 amino acids. Germline V gene lookup returns CDR1 SGHRS and CDR2 YFSETQ. CDR3 sequence (DNA): TGCGCCAGCAGCAAAACGGGACTAGCGGCCCGGCCCGGGGAGCTGTTTTTT. Amino acid sequence: CASSKTGLAARPGELFF.